The sequence of this TCR beta chain was determined in a study of cytomegalovirus exposure and HLA in healthy donors. Study observations and caveats: Presence/absence analyses rested on an assumption that sequencing depth was roughly uniform across donors. By a later analysis, the bulk of CMV-associated TCR beta chains appeared HLA-restricted.

This clone has a handful of counts. Its target is not known. The PCR had 60 Vbeta and 13 Jbeta primers. Clones were sequenced by immunoSEQ multiplex PCR, and TCRdb holds only the in-frame ones, with some missing. The sample contains roughly 130,000 clones, roughly 70% of which appear only once. The CDR3 is 16 amino acids. Germline values: CDR1 ENHRY, CDR2 SYGVKD. Trimming removed 1 base from V and 4 bases from J; junction bases left unmatched: 3. This sequence joins TRBV10-3 and TRBJ2-2; TRBD2 matches at 10 bases. The source is a man aged 35-49 years in good health and CMV-seropositive. The source material was PBMCs. The CDR3 DNA reads as TGTGCCATCAGTGAGTGGTCTAGCGGGAGCACCGGGGAGCTGTTTTTT. Protein sequence: CAISEWSSGSTGELFF.